Below are 13 T cell receptor beta chains sequenced from a single sample in a study of T cell responses to AZD1222 COVID-19 vaccine (dated by TCRdb to the early 2020s). What this sample's time point label stands for: about 28 days (+/-7) after the second vaccine dose. Libraries were built with the immunoSEQ multiplex PCR assay. What TCRdb holds here is the immuneACCESS table cut down to in-frame rearrangements. Part of the clones is not present; checked against another copy, under half of the missing clones reflect an unresolved V gene, and the others are unexplained. The sample table holds more than 150,000 clones, of which 90% were seen once. In total, the top ten clones hold roughly 1.6% of the sample. The starting material was peripheral blood, obtained 28 days after the second AZD1222 dose. Source of these receptors: an adult who received the AZD1222 COVID-19 vaccine.

The chain links TRBV2 to TRBJ1-1; weak D call: TRBD1 (5 bases). V was trimmed by 4 bases and J by 3 bases, leaving 12 bases between them. The CDR3 length is 14 residues. Germline V lookup: CDR1 SNHLY, CDR2 FYNNEI. As DNA, the CDR3 is TGTGCCAGCAGTGGTGGAAGCAGGGACACTGAAGCTTTCTTT. Encoded protein: CASSGGSRDTEAFF.

The genes are TRBV15 and TRBJ2-1; the D gene is possibly TRBD1 (5 bases). The CDR3 loop spans 18 amino acids. The germline V and J ends were trimmed by 0 bases and 0 bases, with 15 bases remaining between them. Looked up from germline, CDR1 is LNHNV and CDR2 is YYDKDF (reference sequence). CDR3 nucleotides: TGTGCCACCAGCAGAGAGTCCGGCAGGGAAGGCTCCTACAATGAGCAGTTCTTC. Its translation: CATSRESGREGSYNEQFF.

The J gene is TRBJ1-2, the V gene TRBV12-3 or TRBV12-4, with D unclear. There are 11 residues in the CDR3. V shed 2 bases and J shed 11 bases, with 9 bases lying between them. CDR3 nucleotide sequence: TGTGCCAGCAGTTTAACCGCGTGGTACACCTTC. This gives the protein CASSLTAWYTF.

This sequence joins TRBV6-4 and TRBJ2-2; 8 nucleotides agree with TRBD2. The V gene end was trimmed by 6 bases and the J gene end by 7 bases; junction bases not matched to a gene: 10. CDR3 length: 15 amino acids. The germline V gene encodes CDR1 MRHNA and CDR2 SNTAGT. CDR3 nucleotide sequence: TGTGCCAGCAGCGATAAGCGGGGGCCTAACGGGGAGCTGTTTTTT. Protein sequence: CASSDKRGPNGELFF.

This chain uses TRBV18 with TRBJ1-5; D gene ambiguous. The CDR3 is 14 residues long. The germline CDR1 and CDR2 sequences are KGHSH and LQKENI. V shed 3 bases and J shed 4 bases, with 10 bases lying between them. The CDR3 sequence is CASSPGLGNQPQHF. Written as DNA, the CDR3 is TGTGCCAGCTCACCCGGTCTAGGTAATCAGCCCCAGCATTTT.

This clone was detected once. The chain uses TRBV5-1 and TRBJ2-5; TRBD1 agrees at 8 bases. The J segment lost 3 bases and the V segment lost 1 base, leaving 2 bases of the junction unmatched. This CDR3 has 14 amino acids. Germline CDR1 reads SGHRS; CDR2 reads YFSETQ. CDR3 sequence: CASSLSGQEETQYF. The CDR3 bases are TGCGCCAGCAGCTTGTCGGGACAGGAAGAGACCCAGTACTTC. Based on the CDR3 plus reference TRBV5-1 and TRBJ2-5, the full variable domain is KAGVTQTPRYLIKTRGQQVTLSCSPISGHRSVSWYQQTPGQGLQFLFEYFSETQRNKGNFPGRFSGRQFSNSRSEMNVSTLELGDSALYLCASSLSGQEETQYFGPGTRLLVL.

V is TRBV30 and J is TRBJ2-5; D is undetermined. Trimming took 0 bases from V and 6 from J, leaving 2 bases between them. Germline CDR1 is GTSNPN and CDR2 is SVGIG (reference sequence). This CDR3 region has 10 residues. CDR3 bases: TGTGCCTGGAGTGTGCAGACCCAGTACTTC. It is translated as CAWSVQTQYF.

The gene calls are TRBV9 and TRBJ1-3; 11 nucleotides align to TRBD1. Germline V gives CDR1 SGDLS, CDR2 YYNGEE. The ends lost 0 bases at V and 5 bases at J; junction bases unmatched: 4. CDR3 length: 16 amino acids. Here the CDR3 DNA reads TGTGCCAGCAGCGTAGAGGGGACAGGGGGGAGAAACACCATATATTTT. Translating gives CASSVEGTGGRNTIYF.

This clone came up a few times. This rearrangement joins TRBV7-2 to TRBJ2-5; TRBD1 agrees at 9 bases. This CDR3 has 14 residues. Germline CDR1 SGHTA, CDR2 FQGNSA. Trimming at V came to 0 bases and at J to 4 bases, leaving 0 bases not matched to a gene. Written as DNA, the CDR3 is TGTGCCAGCAGCTTAGCGGGACAGGGAGAGACCCAGTACTTC. Translated: CASSLAGQGETQYF.

The chain links TRBV27 to TRBJ2-5, with D unresolved. V was shortened by 7 bases and J by 2 bases, with 5 bases between the two germline ends. The CDR3 runs to 11 residues. Germline CDR1 reads MNHEY; CDR2 reads SMNVEV (reference sequence). CDR3: CASTEQETQYF. Written as DNA, the CDR3 is TGTGCCAGCACCGAGCAAGAGACCCAGTACTTC.

The CDR3 here is CASSSRIAKNIQYF. DNA of the CDR3: TGTGCCAGCAGCTCTAGAATAGCCAAAAACATTCAGTACTTC. The chain links TRBV28 to TRBJ2-4; D is unclear. Germline assignment: CDR1 MDHEN and CDR2 SYDVKM. The V and J ends lost 6 bases and 0 bases respectively, with 9 bases between them. The CDR3 consists of 14 residues.

V usage is TRBV15 and J usage is TRBJ2-1, with 8 nucleotides matching TRBD1. Germline V lookup: CDR1 LNHNV, CDR2 YYDKDF (reference sequence). This CDR3 region has 15 residues. V was pared by 4 bases and J by 0 bases, with 2 bases of the junction left unmatched. The CDR3 here is CATSNDRGSYNEQFF. The CDR3 bases are TGTGCCACCAGCAACGACAGGGGCTCCTACAATGAGCAGTTCTTC.

This rearrangement joins TRBV4-2 to TRBJ1-3, with D unresolved. The CDR3 runs to 17 residues. With 7 bases removed from V and 5 bases from J, the gap between germline ends came to 24 bases. Germline V gene data show CDR1 as LGHNA and CDR2 as YNFKEQ. CDR3 sequence: CASTNLGKSLHRNTIYF. The CDR3 DNA reads TGTGCCAGCACCAACCTAGGAAAAAGCCTCCACCGAAACACCATATATTTT.